This T cell receptor (beta chain) appears in the sequencing data of a study of monozygotic twins with inflammatory bowel disease. Regarding the study as a whole: IBD patients carried less diverse TCRbeta repertoires (inverse Simpson) than healthy co-twins.

A remark on this clonotype: Its antigen is unknown.

This CDR3 has 16 residues. In germline, CDR1 is SQVTM, CDR2 ANQGSEA. The RNA usage for each TCR library was around 3.5 ug of total RNA. TCRdb reprocessed the 5' RACE reads, keeping one entry per CDR3 protein, no DNA. This repertoire includes approximately 420,000 distinct CDR3 sequences. The sequence derives from a human donor with ulcerative colitis or Crohn's disease, or a healthy co-twin of an affected twin (not recorded which). Material for sequencing was blood. The chain combines TRBV29-1 with TRBJ2-2; there is no DNA to check the TCRdb D call of TRBD1. The CDR3 here is CSVEDPRDRATGELFF.